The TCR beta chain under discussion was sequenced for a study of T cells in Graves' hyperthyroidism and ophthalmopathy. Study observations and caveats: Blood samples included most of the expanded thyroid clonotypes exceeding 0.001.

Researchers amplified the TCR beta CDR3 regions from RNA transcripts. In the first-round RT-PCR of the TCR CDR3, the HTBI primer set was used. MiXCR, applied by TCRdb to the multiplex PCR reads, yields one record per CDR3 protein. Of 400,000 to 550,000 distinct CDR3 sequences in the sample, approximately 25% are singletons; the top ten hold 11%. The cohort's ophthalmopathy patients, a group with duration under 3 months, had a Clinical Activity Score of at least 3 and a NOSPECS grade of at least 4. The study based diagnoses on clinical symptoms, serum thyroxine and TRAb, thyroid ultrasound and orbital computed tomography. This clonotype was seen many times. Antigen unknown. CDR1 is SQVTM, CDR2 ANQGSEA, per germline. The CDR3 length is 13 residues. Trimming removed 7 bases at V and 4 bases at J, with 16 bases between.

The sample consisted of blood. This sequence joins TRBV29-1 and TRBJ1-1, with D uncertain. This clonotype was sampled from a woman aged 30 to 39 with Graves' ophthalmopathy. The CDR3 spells CSGAERESTEAFF. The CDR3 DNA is TGCAGCGGTGCCGAAAGGGAGAGCACTGAAGCTTTCTTT. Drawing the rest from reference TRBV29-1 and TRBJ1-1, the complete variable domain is SAVISQKPSRDICQRGTSLTIQCQVDSQVTMMFWYRQQPGQSLTLIATANQGSEATYESGFVIDKFPISRPNLTFSTLTVSNMSPEDSSIYLCSGAERESTEAFFGQGTRLTVV.